The source of this T cell receptor (beta chain) is a study of metastatic and nonmetastatic thyroid tumors. Regarding the study as a whole: For both blood and tumor, malignant thyroid tumors reportedly showed significantly higher TCR beta diversity than benign nodules did.

Many counts were recorded for this clone. Its antigen remains unknown. CDR3 size: 13 residues. The germline CDR1 and CDR2 sequences are SGHTA and FQGTGA. Trimming took 2 bases from V and 11 from J; bases not matched to a gene: 4. Thyroid surgery had not been preceded by any treatment in any patient. TCRdb called clones again from the PCR reads with MiXCR. The sample yields 53,000 or so clones, roughly 20% seen once. V and J are TRBV7-3 and TRBJ1-4; 8 nucleotides agree with TRBD1. The sequence was collected from a female donor with papillary thyroid cancer or a benign thyroid nodule (not recorded which). Some clones in this sample may be carry-over from other donors' samples. Sequenced input: blood. The CDR3 nucleotides read TGTGCCAGCAGCTTAGACAGGGGTGGTAAACTGTTTTTT. This codes for CASSLDRGGKLFF.